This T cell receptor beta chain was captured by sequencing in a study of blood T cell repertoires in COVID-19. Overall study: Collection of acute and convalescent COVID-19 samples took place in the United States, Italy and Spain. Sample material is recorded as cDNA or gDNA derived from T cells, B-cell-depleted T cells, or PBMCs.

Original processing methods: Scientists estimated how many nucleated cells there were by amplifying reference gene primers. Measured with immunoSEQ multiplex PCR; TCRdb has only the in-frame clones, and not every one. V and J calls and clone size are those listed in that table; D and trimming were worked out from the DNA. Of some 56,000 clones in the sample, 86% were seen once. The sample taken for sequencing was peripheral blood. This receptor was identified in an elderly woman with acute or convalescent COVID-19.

Here the CDR3 reads CASSPAGRLYEQYF. The CDR3 DNA reads as TGTGCCAGTAGTCCCGCGGGGCGTCTTTACGAGCAGTACTTC. The genes are TRBV19 and TRBJ2-7; D possibly corresponds to TRBD2 (6 bases). Germline lookup yields CDR1 LNHDA and CDR2 SQIVND (reference sequence). This CDR3 contains 14 residues. Trimming left V 5 bases short and J 4 bases short, with 15 bases between.